One and the same sample provided the 3 T cell receptor beta chains below, sequenced in a study of cytomegalovirus exposure and HLA in healthy donors. It was with 60 Vbeta and 13 Jbeta primers that the PCR ran. TCRdb keeps only in-frame clones here, not all; method: immunoSEQ multiplex PCR. The sample comprises roughly 150,000 clones, 76% of which are singletons, and 2.5% to 3.5% rests with the top ten. The sample comprised PBMCs. These receptors came from a man between 35 and 55 years old in good health and CMV-seronegative.

Written as DNA, the CDR3 is TGTGCCAGCAGAGCGACCGGGAGGAACACTGAAGCTTTCTTT. This gives the protein CASRATGRNTEAFF. This chain uses TRBV6-6 with TRBJ1-1, with no clear D. V gave up 6 bases and J gave up 1 base, with 12 bases separating them. The CDR3 totals 14 residues. The germline V gene encodes CDR1 MNHNY and CDR2 SVGAGI (reference sequence).

The chain couples TRBV5-1 to TRBJ1-1; the D is unclear. Trimming pared 1 base from V and 0 bases from J, leaving 10 bases between. This CDR3 spans 15 amino acids. Germline-derived CDR1 and CDR2 are SGHRS and YFSETQ. The CDR3 bases are TGCGCCAGCAGCTTGTCGGTGCAAATGAACACTGAAGCTTTCTTT. This sequence encodes CASSLSVQMNTEAFF.

This chain connects TRBV7-2 to TRBJ2-1; no reliable D call. V was shortened by 2 bases and J by 0 bases, with 8 bases between the two germline ends. The CDR3 loop spans 15 amino acids. Germline values: CDR1 SGHTA, CDR2 FQGNSA. The CDR3 coding sequence is TGTGCCAGCAGCTTAAGCCGAAGCTCCTACAATGAGCAGTTCTTC. Protein sequence: CASSLSRSSYNEQFF.